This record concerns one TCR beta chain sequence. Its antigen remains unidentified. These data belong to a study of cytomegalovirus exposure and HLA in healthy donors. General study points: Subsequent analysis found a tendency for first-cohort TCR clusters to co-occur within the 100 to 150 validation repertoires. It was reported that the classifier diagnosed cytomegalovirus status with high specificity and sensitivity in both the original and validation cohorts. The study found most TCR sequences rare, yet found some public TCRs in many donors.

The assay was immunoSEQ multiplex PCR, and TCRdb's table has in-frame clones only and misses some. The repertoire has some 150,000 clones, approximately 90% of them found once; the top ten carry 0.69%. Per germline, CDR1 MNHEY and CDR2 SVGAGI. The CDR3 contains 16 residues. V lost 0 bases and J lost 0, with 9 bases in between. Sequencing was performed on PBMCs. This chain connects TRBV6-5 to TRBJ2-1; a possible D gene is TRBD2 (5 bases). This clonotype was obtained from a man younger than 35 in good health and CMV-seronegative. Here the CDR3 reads CASSYSLAYSYNEQFF. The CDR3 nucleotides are TGTGCCAGCAGTTACTCATTAGCGTACTCCTACAATGAGCAGTTCTTC.